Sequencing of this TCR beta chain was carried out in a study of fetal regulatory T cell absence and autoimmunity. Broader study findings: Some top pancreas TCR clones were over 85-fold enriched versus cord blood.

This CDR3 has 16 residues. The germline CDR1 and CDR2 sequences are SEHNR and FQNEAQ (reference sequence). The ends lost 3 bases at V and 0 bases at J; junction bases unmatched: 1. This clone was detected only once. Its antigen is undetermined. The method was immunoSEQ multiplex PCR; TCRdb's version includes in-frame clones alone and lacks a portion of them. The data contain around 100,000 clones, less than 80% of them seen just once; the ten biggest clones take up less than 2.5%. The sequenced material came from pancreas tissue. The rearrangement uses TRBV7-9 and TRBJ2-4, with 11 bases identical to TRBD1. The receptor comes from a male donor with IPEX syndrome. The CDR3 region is CASSFGQGAAKNIQYF. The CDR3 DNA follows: TGTGCCAGCAGCTTTGGACAGGGGGCAGCCAAAAACATTCAGTACTTC.